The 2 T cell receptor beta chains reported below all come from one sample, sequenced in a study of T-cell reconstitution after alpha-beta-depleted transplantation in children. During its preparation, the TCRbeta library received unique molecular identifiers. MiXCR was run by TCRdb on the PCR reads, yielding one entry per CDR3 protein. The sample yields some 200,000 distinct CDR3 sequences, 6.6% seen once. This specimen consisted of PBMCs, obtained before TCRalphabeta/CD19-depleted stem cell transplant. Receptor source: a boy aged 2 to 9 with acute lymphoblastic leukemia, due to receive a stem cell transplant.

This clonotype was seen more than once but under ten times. The CDR3 loop reads CASSNRAVGEQYF. DNA for the CDR3: TGTGCCAGCAGCAACCGAGCGGTCGGCGAGCAGTACTTC. This rearrangement joins TRBV6-1 to TRBJ2-7; D might be TRBD2 (5 bases). The CDR3 sequence is 13 residues long. Per germline, CDR1 MNHNS and CDR2 SASEGT. V was pared by 6 bases and J by 6 bases, with 15 bases between.

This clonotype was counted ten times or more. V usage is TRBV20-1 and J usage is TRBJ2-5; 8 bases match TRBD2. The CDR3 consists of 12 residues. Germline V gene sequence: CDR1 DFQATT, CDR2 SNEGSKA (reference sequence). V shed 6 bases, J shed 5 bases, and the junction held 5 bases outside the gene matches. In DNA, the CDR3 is TGCAGTGCCATGACTAGCGCGGAGACCCAGTACTTC. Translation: CSAMTSAETQYF.